This paragraph covers one T cell receptor (beta chain) sequence. What it binds is unknown. The source of the sample is a study of cytomegalovirus exposure and HLA in healthy donors. Overall study: There were 90 million to 140 million unique TCR beta sequences, drawn from 150 million to 200 million T cells, in an earlier analysis. Study-wide results and limits: Later on, analysis showed that most CMV-associated TCR beta chains appeared to be HLA-restricted.

Primers: 60 Vbeta forward and 13 Jbeta reverse. Profiled with immunoSEQ multiplex PCR; TCRdb holds only in-frame clones, not every one. The data hold roughly 34,000 clones, with roughly 64% observed a single time. Germline V gene data show CDR1 as MDHEN and CDR2 as SYDVKM. The CDR3 sequence is 17 residues long. The ends were cut back, 3 bases at V and 3 bases at J, with 19 bases in the middle. The chain joins TRBV28 to TRBJ2-3, with a possible D match to TRBD1 (8 bases). The sequence was collected from a man between 35 and 55 years old in good health and CMV-seropositive. Sequenced input: PBMCs. CDR3 nucleotide sequence: TGTGCCAGCAGTTTGAGGACAGGGAGGGGACTTACAGATACGCAGTATTTT. It specifies CASSLRTGRGLTDTQYF.